The sequence of this TCR beta chain was determined in a study of T cell responses to AZD1222 COVID-19 vaccine. Whole-study findings and limits: White British ancestry dominated among donors, who included more females, and clonal diversity was possibly underestimated.

Remarks on this clone: Its specificity is unknown.

V was clipped by 3 bases and J by 0 bases, with 9 bases between them. Germline V CDR1 and CDR2: SGHTA, FQGNSA. The CDR3 spans 15 residues. Produced via immunoSEQ multiplex PCR; TCRdb's table is partial and in-frame only. The data contain approximately 130,000 clones, about 94% of them singletons. The chain links TRBV7-2 to TRBJ1-3; a weak D match, TRBD1 (6 bases). The sequence derives from an adult in good health. The sequences come from peripheral blood, collected on day 0 of AZD1222 vaccination. The CDR3 coding sequence is TGTGCCAGCAGCTTGACAGGAGACTCTGGAAACACCATATATTTT. Translated: CASSLTGDSGNTIYF. Full variable domain (outside the CDR3, taken from reference TRBV7-2 and TRBJ1-3): GAGVSQSPSNKVTEKGKDVELRCDPISGHTALYWYRQSLGQGLEFLIYFQGNSAPDKSGLPSDRFSAERTGGSVSTLTIQRTQQEDSAVYLCASSLTGDSGNTIYFGEGSWLTVV.